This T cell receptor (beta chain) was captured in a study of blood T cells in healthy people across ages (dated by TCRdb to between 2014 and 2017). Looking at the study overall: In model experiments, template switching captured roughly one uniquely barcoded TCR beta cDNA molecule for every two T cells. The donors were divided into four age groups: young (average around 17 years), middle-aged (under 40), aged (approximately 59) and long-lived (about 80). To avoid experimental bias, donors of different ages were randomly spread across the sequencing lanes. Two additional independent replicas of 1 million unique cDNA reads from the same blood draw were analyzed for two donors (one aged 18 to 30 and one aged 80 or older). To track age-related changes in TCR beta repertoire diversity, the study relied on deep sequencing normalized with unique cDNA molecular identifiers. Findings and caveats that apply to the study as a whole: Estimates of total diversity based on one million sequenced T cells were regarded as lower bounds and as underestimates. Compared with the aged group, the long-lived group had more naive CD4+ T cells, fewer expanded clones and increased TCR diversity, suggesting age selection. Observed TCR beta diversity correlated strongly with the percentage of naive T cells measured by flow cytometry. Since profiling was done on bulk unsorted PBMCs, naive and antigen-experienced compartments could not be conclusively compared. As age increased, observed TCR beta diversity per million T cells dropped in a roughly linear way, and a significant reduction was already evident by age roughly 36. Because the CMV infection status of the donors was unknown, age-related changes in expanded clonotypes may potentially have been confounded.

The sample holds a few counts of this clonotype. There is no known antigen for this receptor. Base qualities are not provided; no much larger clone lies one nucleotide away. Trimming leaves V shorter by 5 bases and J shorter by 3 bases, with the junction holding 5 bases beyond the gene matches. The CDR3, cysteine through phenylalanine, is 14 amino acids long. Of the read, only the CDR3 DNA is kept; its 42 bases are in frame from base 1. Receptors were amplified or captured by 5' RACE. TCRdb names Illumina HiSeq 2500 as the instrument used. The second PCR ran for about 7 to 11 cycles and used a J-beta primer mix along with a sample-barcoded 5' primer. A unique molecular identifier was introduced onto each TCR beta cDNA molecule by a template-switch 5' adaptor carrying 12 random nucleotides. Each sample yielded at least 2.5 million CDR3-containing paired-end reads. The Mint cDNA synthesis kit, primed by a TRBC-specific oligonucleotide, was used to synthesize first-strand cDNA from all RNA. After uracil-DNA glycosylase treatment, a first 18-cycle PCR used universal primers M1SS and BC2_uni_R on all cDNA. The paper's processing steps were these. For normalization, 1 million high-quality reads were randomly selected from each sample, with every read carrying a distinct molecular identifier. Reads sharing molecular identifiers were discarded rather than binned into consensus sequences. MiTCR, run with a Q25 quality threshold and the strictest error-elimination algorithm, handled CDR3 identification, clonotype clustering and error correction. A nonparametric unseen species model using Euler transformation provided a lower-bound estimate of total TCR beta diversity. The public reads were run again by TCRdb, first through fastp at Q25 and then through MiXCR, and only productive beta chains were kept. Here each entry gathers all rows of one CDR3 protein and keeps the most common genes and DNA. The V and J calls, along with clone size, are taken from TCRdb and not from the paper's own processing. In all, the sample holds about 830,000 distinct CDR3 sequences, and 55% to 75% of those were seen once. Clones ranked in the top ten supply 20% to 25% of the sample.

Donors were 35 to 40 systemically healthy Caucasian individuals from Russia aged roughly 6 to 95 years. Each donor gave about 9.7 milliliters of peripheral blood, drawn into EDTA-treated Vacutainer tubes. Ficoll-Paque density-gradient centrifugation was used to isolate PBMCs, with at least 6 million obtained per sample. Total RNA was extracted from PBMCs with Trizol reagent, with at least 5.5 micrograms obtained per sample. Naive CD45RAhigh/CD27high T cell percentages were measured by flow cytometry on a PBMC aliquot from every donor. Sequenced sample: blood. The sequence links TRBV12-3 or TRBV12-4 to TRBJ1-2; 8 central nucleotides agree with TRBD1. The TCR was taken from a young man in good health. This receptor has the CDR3 CASSPQDRDYGYTF. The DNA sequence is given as TGTGCCAGCAGTCCCCAGGACAGGGACTATGGCTACACCTTC.